This T cell receptor beta chain was retrieved from a study of vaccination and CD4 T cells after COVID-19. Oncomine TCR Beta short-read sequencing was applied to DNA from cultured CD4+ T cells. The source of extracted genomic DNA was cultured CD4+ T cells. TCRdb processed the PCR reads anew with MiXCR; each CDR3 protein has one entry. The sample lists around 15,000 distinct CDR3 sequences, around three quarters occurring once. The treatment denotes: 10-day PBMC culture with coronavirus spike peptide pools or control peptides (ViraFEST assay). Under the ViraFEST approach, antigen-specific T cells were expanded with peptide pools and TCRs subsequently sequenced. Comment on this clonotype: Its specificity is not known.

Study results and caveats: In convalescent patients, 304 of 307 vaccine-specific clones were spike mono-reactive.

The trim removed 6 bases at V and 4 bases at J, leaving 6 bases unmatched. CDR3 size: 15 residues. Per germline, CDR1 SGHTA and CDR2 FQGTGA. The chain carries TRBV7-3 and TRBJ2-1, with TRBD2 matching over 10 bases. The specimen was CD4+ T cells from blood, cultured in vitro. The TCR comes from a human donor who had recovered from COVID-19. The DNA of the CDR3 is TGTGCCAGCAGTCTTAGCGGGAGGTTGTACAATGAGCAGTTCTTC. This sequence encodes CASSLSGRLYNEQFF. Using reference TRBV7-3 and TRBJ2-1 for the parts outside the CDR3, the full variable domain is GAGVSQTPSNKVTEKGKYVELRCDPISGHTALYWYRQSLGQGPEFLIYFQGTGAADDSGLPNDRFFAVRPEGSVSTLKIQRTERGDSAVYLCASSLSGRLYNEQFFGPGTRLTVL.